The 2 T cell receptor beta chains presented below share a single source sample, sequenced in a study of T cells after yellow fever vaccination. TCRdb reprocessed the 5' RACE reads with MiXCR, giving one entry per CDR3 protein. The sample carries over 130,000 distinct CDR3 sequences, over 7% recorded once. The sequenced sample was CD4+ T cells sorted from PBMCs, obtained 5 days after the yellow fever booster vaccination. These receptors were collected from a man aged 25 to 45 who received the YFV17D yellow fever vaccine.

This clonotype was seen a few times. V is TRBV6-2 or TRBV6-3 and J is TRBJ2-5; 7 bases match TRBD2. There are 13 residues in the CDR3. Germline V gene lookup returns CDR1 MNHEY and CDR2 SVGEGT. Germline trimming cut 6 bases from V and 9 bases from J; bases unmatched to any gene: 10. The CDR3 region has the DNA TGTGCCAGCAGCATGGGACTACCGGATCCCCAGTACTTC. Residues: CASSMGLPDPQYF.

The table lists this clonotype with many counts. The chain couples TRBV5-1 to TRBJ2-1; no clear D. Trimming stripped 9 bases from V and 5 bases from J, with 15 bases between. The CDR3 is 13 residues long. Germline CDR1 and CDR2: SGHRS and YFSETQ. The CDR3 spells CATAPQVNNEQFF. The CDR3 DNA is TGCGCCACCGCGCCCCAGGTCAACAATGAGCAGTTCTTC.